The text below deals with one T cell receptor (beta chain). As yet, its antigen is unknown. Just one base apart from a much larger clone, this may be a read error. The same CDR3 arises from other DNA sequences in this sample as well. This sample stems from a study of shared clonotypes between healthy human individuals. Across the whole study: Donors, aged 18 to 49, were a couple of women and a few men. Whole-study findings and limits: Relative to their counterparts shared across all four donors, non-shared clonotypes exhibited diminished generation probabilities.

Naive CD8 cells lacked CD45RO, underwent positive selection for CCR7 and left out terminally differentiated effector memory CD45RA+ cells. The germline gives CDR1 MDHEN, CDR2 SYDVKM. V lost 2 bases and J lost 1, with 4 bases in between. The CDR3 totals 13 residues. Sorted-subset replicate PCR reactions contained 150 to 200 ng DNA, corresponding to approximately 30,000 T cell genomes. Profiled with immunoSEQ multiplex PCR; TCRdb holds only in-frame clones, not every one. The sample has about 2.2 million clones, roughly 93% seen once. Sequencing was performed on naive CD8+ T cells from PBMCs. The chain combines TRBV28 with TRBJ2-3; D gene unclear. The receptor's source is a man aged 18-30 years in good health. Some clones in this sample may be carry-over from other donors' samples. The CDR3 nucleotides read TGTGCCAGCAGTTTAGGGGGCACAGATACGCAGTATTTT. Its protein is CASSLGGTDTQYF.